This T cell receptor beta chain was sequenced during a study of PD-1 blockade in classical Hodgkin lymphoma. On the study more broadly: Nivolumab was given intravenously to patients at 3 mg/kg every 2 weeks.

Data came from immunoSEQ multiplex PCR; TCRdb stores just in-frame clones and leaves some out. The sample lists about 76,000 clones; under 90% were seen once. To note about this clone: Its antigen is not identified.

All trial patients relapsed after autologous stem cell transplantation. Broader study findings: Newly diagnosed patients were reported to exhibit reduced baseline TCR diversity relative to healthy donors.

CDR1 is WNHNN, CDR2 SYGVQD, per germline (reference sequence). This CDR3 contains 14 residues. V lost 6 bases and J 1 base, leaving 9 bases between the germline ends. V is TRBV10-1 and J is TRBJ2-2; D gene unclear. The clonotype was recovered from a human donor with classical Hodgkin lymphoma. The sample consisted of peripheral blood mononuclear cells (PBMCs), taken at baseline. The CDR3 DNA sequence: TGCGCCAGCAGGTCTGGGGTGAACACCGGGGAGCTGTTTTTT. Amino acids: CASRSGVNTGELFF.